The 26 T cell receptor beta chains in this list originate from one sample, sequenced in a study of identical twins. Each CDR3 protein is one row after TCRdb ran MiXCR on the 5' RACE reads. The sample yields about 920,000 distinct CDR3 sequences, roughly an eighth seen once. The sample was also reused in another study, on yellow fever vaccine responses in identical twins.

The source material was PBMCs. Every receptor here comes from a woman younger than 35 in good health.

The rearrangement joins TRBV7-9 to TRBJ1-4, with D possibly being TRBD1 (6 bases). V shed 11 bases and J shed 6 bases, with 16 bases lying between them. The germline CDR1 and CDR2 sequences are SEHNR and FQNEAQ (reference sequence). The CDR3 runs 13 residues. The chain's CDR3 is CACNRARDEKLFF. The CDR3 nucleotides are TGTGCCTGTAACAGGGCGCGGGATGAAAAACTGTTTTTT. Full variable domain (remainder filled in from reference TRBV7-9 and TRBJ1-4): DTGVSQNPRHKITKRGQNVTFRCDPISEHNRLYWYRQTLGQGPEFLTYFQNEAQLEKSRLLSDRFSAERPKGSFSTLEIQRTEQGDSAMYLCACNRARDEKLFFGSGTQLSVL.

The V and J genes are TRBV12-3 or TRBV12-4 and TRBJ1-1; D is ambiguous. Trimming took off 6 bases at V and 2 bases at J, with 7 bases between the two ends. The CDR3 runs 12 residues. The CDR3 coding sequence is TGTGCCAGCAGAAAATATAACACTGAAGCTTTCTTT. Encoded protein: CASRKYNTEAFF.

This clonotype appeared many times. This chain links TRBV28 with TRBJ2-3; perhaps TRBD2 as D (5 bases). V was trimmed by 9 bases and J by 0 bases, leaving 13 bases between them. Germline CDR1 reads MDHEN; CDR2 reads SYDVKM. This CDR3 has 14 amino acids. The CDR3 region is CASSSFTSTDTQYF. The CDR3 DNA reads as TGTGCCAGTTCTAGCTTTACTAGCACAGATACGCAGTATTTT.

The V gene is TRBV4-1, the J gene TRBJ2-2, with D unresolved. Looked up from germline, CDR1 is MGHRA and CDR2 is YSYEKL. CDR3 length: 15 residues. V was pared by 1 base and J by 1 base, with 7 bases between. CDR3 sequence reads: CASSQGRRNTGELFF. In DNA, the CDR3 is TGCGCCAGCAGCCAAGGCAGACGGAACACCGGGGAGCTGTTTTTT.

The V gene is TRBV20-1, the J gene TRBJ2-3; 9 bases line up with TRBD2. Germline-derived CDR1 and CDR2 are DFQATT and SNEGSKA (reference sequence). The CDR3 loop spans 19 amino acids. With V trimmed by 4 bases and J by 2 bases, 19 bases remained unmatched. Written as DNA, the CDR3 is TGCAGTGCTACACTAATTGGGAGCGGGAGGACCCATAACACAGATACGCAGTATTTT. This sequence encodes CSATLIGSGRTHNTDTQYF.

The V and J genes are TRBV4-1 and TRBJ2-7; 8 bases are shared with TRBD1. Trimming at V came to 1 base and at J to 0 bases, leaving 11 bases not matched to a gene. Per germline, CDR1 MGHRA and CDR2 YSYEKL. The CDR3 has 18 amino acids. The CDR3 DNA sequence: TGCGCCAGCAGCCAAGCTCCACGGACAGGGCTTTTCTCCTACGAGCAGTACTTC. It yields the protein CASSQAPRTGLFSYEQYF.

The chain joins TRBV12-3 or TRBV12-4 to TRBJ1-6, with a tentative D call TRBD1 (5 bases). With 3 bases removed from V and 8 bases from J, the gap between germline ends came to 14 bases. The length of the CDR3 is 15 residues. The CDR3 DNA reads TGTGCCAGCAGTTTTTCAGGGACTTTGGATTCACCCCTCCACTTT. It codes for CASSFSGTLDSPLHF.

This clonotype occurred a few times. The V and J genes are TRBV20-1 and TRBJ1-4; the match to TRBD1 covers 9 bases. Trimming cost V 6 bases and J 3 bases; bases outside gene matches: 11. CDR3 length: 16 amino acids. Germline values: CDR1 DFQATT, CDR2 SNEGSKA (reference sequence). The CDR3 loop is CSAVYRGPLANEKLFF. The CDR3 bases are TGCAGTGCCGTATACAGGGGGCCCCTAGCTAATGAAAAACTGTTTTTT.

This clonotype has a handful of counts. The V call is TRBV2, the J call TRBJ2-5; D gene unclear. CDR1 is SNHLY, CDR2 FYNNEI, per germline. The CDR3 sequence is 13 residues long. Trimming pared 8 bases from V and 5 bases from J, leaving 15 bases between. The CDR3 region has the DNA TGTGCCAGCTTGTTTGTGACCGGTGAGACCCAGTACTTC. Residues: CASLFVTGETQYF.

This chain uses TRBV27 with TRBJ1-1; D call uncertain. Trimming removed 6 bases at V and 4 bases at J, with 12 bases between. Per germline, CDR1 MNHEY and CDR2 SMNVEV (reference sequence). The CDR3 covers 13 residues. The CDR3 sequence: CASRNLGSTEAFF. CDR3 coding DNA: TGTGCCAGCAGGAACTTAGGCAGCACTGAAGCTTTCTTT.

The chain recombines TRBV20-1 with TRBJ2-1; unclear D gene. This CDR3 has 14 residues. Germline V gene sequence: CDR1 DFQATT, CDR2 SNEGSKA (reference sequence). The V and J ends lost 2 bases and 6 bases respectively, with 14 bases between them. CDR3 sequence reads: CSARSRPPINEQFF. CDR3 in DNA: TGCAGTGCTAGATCGCGACCACCCATCAATGAGCAGTTCTTC.

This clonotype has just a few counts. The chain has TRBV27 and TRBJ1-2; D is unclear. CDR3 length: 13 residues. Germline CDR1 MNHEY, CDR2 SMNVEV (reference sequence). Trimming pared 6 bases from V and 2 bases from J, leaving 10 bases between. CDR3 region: CASRPVSNYGYTF. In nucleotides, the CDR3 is TGTGCCAGCAGGCCTGTCAGCAACTATGGCTACACCTTC.

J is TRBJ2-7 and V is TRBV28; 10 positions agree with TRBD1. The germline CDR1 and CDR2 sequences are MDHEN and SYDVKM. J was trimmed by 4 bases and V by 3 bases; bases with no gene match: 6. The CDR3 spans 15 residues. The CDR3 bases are TGTGCCAGCAGTTTTGTGGAGGACAGGGGGTACGAGCAGTACTTC. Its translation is CASSFVEDRGYEQYF. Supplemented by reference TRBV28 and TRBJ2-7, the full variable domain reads DVKVTQSSRYLVKRTGEKVFLECVQDMDHENMFWYRQDPGLGLRLIYFSYDVKMKEKGDIPEGYSVSREKKERFSLILESASTNQTSMYLCASSFVEDRGYEQYFGPGTRLTVT.

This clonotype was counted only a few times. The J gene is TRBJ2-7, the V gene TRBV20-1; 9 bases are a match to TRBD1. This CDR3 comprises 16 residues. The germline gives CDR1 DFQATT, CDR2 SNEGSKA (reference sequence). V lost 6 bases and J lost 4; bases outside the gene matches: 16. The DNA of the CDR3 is TGCAGTGCACCTCCCACGTCCGGGACAGGGAAATACGAGCAGTACTTC. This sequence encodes CSAPPTSGTGKYEQYF.

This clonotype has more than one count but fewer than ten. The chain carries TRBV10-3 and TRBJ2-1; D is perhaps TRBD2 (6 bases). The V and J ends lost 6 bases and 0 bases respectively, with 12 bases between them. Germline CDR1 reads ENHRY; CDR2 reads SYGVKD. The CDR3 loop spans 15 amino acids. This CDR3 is CAISRGERSYNEQFF. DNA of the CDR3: TGTGCCATCAGCCGCGGGGAACGCTCCTACAATGAGCAGTTCTTC.

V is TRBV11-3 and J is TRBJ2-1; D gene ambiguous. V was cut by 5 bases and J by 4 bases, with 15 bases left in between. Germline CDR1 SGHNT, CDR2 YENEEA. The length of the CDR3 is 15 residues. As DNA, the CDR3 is TGTGCCAGCAGCCCGGCTAAGGAAGGGTACAATGAGCAGTTCTTC. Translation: CASSPAKEGYNEQFF.

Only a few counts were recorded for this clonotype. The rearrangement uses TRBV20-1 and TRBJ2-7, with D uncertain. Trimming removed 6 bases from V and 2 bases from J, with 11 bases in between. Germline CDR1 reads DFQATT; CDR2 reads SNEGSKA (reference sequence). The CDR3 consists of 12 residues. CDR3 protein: CSASTGTYEQYF. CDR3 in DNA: TGCAGTGCCAGTACTGGAACCTACGAGCAGTACTTC.

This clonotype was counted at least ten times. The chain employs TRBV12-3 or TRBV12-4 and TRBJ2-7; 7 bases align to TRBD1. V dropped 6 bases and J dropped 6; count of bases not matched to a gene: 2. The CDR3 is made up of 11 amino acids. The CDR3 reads CASRGTAEQYF. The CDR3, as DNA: TGTGCCAGCAGGGGGACAGCCGAGCAGTACTTC.

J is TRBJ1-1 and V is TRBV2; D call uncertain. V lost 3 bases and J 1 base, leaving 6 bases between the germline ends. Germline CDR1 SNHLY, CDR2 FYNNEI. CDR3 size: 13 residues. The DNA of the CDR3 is TGTGCCAGCAGTGAGGTTTGGAACACTGAAGCTTTCTTT. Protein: CASSEVWNTEAFF. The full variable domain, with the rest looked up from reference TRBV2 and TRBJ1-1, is EPEVTQTPSHQVTQMGQEVILRCVPISNHLYFYWYRQILGQKVEFLVSFYNNEISEKSEIFDDQFSVERPDGSNFTLKIRSTKLEDSAMYFCASSEVWNTEAFFGQGTRLTVV.

Here the CDR3 reads CASSLAWGGAGNEQFF. DNA of the CDR3: TGCGCCAGCAGCTTGGCCTGGGGGGGCGCCGGAAATGAGCAGTTCTTC. J is TRBJ2-1 and V is TRBV5-1; TRBD2 is a possible D gene (7 bases). Deletions cut 0 bases from V and 7 bases from J, with 17 bases between. There are 16 residues in the CDR3. The germline V gene has CDR1 SGHRS and CDR2 YFSETQ.

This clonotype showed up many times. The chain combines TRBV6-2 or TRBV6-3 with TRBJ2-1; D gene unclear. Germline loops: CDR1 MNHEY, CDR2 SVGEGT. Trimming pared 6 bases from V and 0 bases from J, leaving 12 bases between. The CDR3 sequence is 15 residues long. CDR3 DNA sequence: TGTGCCAGCAGCCGACGGATAAACTCCTACAATGAGCAGTTCTTC. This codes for CASSRRINSYNEQFF.

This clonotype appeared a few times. The CDR3 sequence: CSVEPDTQYF. The CDR3 nucleotides are TGCAGCGTTGAACCAGATACGCAGTATTTT. The chain uses TRBV29-1 and TRBJ2-3; no clear D. V was shortened by 2 bases and J by 4 bases, with 1 base between the two germline ends. CDR1 is SQVTM, CDR2 ANQGSEA, per germline. This CDR3 has 10 residues.

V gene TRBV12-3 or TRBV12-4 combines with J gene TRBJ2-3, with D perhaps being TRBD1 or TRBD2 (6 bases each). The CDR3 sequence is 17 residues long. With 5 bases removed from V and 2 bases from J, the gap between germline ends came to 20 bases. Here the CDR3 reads CASSPSKRRDTTDTQYF. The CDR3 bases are TGTGCCAGCAGTCCCTCTAAGAGGCGGGACACCACAGATACGCAGTATTTT.

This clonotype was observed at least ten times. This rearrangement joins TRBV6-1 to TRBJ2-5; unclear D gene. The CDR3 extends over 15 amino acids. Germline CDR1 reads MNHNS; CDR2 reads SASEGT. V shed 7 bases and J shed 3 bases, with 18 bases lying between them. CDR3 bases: TGTGCCAGCATCCCCACTGGGCGCACCAAAGAGACCCAGTACTTC. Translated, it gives CASIPTGRTKETQYF.

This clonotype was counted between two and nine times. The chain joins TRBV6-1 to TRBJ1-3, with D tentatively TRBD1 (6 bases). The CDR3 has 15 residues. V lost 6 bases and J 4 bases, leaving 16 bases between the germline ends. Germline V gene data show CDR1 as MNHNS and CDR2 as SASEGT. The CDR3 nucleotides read TGTGCCAGCAGACCACCACAGGGTGCAGGAAACACCATATATTTT. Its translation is CASRPPQGAGNTIYF.

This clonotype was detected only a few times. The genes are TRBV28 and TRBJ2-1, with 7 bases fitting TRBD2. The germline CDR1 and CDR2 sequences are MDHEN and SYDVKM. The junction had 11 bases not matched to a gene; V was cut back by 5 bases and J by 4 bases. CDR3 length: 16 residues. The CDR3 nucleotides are TGTGCCAGCAGTCCTTGGGCTAGCGGATCGTACAATGAGCAGTTCTTC. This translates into CASSPWASGSYNEQFF.